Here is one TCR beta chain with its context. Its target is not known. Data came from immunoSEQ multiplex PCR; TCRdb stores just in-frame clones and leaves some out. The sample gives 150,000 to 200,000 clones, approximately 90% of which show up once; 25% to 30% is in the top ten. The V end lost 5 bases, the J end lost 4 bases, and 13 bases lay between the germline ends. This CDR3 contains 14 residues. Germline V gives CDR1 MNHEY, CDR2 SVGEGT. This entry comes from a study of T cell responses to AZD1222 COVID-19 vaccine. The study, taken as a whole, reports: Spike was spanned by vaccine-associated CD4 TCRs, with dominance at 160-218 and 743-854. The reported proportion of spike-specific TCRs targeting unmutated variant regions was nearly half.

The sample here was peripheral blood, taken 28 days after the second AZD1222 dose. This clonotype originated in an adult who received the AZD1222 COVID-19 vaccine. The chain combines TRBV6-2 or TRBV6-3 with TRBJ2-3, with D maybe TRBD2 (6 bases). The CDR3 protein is CASSQRLVADTQYF. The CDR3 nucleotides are TGTGCCAGCAGTCAAAGACTAGTTGCAGATACGCAGTATTTT.